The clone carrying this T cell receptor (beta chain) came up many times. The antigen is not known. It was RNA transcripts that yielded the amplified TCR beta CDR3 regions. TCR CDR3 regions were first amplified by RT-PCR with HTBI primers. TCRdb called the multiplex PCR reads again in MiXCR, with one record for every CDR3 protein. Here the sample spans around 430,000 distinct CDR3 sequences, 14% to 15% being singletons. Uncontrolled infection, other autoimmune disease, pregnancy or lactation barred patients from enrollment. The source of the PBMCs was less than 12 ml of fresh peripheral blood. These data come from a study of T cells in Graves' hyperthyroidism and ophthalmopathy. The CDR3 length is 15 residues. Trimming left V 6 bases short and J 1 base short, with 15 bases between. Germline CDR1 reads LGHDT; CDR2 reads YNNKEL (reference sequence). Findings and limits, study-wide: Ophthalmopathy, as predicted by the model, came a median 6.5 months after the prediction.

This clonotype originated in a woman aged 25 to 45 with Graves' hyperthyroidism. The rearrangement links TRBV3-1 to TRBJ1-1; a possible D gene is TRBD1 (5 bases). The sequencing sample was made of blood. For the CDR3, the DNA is TGTGCCAGCAGTAGGACACCTCTTCAGAACACTGAAGCTTTCTTT. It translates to CASSRTPLQNTEAFF.